These 10 T cell receptor beta chains were sequenced from one sample in a study of beta chain features in type 1 diabetes. The authors reverse transcribed all of the isolated RNA, so sequencing captured expressed TCRB transcripts. Sequencing was performed with immunoSEQ multiplex PCR; in TCRdb, only in-frame clones are kept and a portion is missing. Of some 700,000 clones in the sample, around an eighth are singletons; the top ten hold approximately 0.022%. For these receptors, no antigen is known. Whole-study findings and limits: Across all four CD4+ subsets, people with type 1 diabetes showed modestly shorter TCRB CDR3s.

The specimen sequenced was naive CD4+ T cells from blood. Receptor source: a man in his late teens or twenties with type 1 diabetes.

The chain carries TRBV21-1 and TRBJ1-2; whether TRBD1, the table's D call, matches the DNA was not checked. TRBV21-1 is assigned pseudogene status. The CDR3 sequence is 12 residues long. CDR3 residues: CASSAGNYGYTF. Written as DNA, the CDR3 is TGTGCCAGCAGCGCAGGAAACTATGGCTACACCTTC.

This clone was recorded a few times. This sequence joins TRBV6-1 and TRBJ2-6; no firm D call. CDR1 is MNHNS and CDR2 is SASEGT in the germline V gene. Trimming pared 7 bases from V and 0 bases from J, leaving 4 bases between. The length of the CDR3 is 13 residues. CDR3 in amino acids: CASIRSGANVLTF. DNA for the CDR3: TGTGCCAGCATTCGCTCTGGGGCCAACGTCCTGACTTTC.

The chain recombines TRBV9 with TRBJ2-2, with unresolved D. Germline V gene data show CDR1 as SGDLS and CDR2 as YYNGEE. V lost 0 bases, J lost 10 bases, and 7 bases lay in between. CDR3 length: 12 residues. The CDR3 spells CASSVVAEELFF. CDR3 DNA sequence: TGTGCCAGCAGCGTAGTAGCCGAGGAGCTGTTTTTT.

The table lists this clone with a few counts. This chain connects TRBV5-1 to TRBJ2-3; D gene unclear. This CDR3 spans 13 amino acids. Germline V gene data show CDR1 as SGHRS and CDR2 as YFSETQ. The germline V and J ends were trimmed by 0 bases and 4 bases, with 6 bases remaining between them. CDR3 in amino acids: CASSLGAPDTQYF. CDR3 bases: TGCGCCAGCAGCTTGGGGGCCCCAGATACGCAGTATTTT.

This chain joins TRBV9 and TRBJ1-3; 7 bases agree with TRBD1. The V gene end was trimmed by 2 bases and the J gene end by 0 bases; junction bases not matched to a gene: 2. Germline CDR1 and CDR2: SGDLS and YYNGEE. The CDR3 is made up of 15 amino acids. CDR3 bases: TGTGCCAGCAGCGTGAGGGACAGCTCTGGAAACACCATATATTTT. It codes for CASSVRDSSGNTIYF. The variable domain in full, completed from reference TRBV9 and TRBJ1-3, reads DSGVTQTPKHLITATGQRVTLRCSPRSGDLSVYWYQQSLDQGLQFLIQYYNGEERAKGNILERFSAQQFPDLHSELNLSSLELGDSALYFCASSVRDSSGNTIYFGEGSWLTVV.

V is TRBV6-1 and J is TRBJ2-5, with D possibly being TRBD2 (6 bases). This CDR3 is 16 amino acids long. Per germline, CDR1 MNHNS and CDR2 SASEGT. Trimming shortened V by 4 bases and J by 1 base, and 16 bases separated the two germline ends. The CDR3 here is CASSGVTGVSQETQYF. The CDR3 bases are TGTGCCAGCAGTGGCGTTACGGGGGTGTCCCAAGAGACCCAGTACTTC.

The chain uses TRBV30 and TRBJ2-3, with D possibly matching TRBD2 (6 bases). The length of the CDR3 is 14 residues. Trimming took 2 bases from V and 3 from J, leaving 12 bases between them. Germline V gene data show CDR1 as GTSNPN and CDR2 as SVGIG (reference sequence). The CDR3 nucleotides are TGTGCCTGGAGTCGGGGGTGGAGAACAGATACGCAGTATTTT. It codes for CAWSRGWRTDTQYF.

This clone has a single count. The V gene is TRBV6-5, the J gene TRBJ1-2; no clear D. Looked up from germline, CDR1 is MNHEY and CDR2 is SVGAGI. The length of the CDR3 is 13 residues. V was clipped by 2 bases and J by 1 base, with 5 bases between them. The DNA of the CDR3 is TGTGCCAGCAGTTACGGGAATAACTATGGCTACACCTTC. Translation: CASSYGNNYGYTF.

This clone was observed a few times. The same CDR3 can be traced to other DNA sequences in this sample. The chain uses TRBV13 and TRBJ2-5; D call uncertain. Per the germline V gene, CDR1 is PRHDT and CDR2 is FYEKMQ (reference sequence). There are 15 residues in the CDR3. V was trimmed by 0 bases and J by 2 bases, leaving 10 bases between them. The CDR3 sequence: CASSLGRGRQETQYF. CDR3 bases: TGTGCCAGCAGCTTAGGTCGCGGCCGACAAGAGACCCAGTACTTC.

The CDR3 sequence: CANGPGTGADEQYF. For the CDR3, the DNA is TGTGCCAACGGTCCCGGGACAGGGGCGGACGAGCAGTACTTC. This rearrangement joins TRBV10-3 to TRBJ2-7; 10 nucleotides line up with TRBD1. The CDR3 contains 14 residues. In germline, CDR1 is ENHRY, CDR2 SYGVKD. Losses at the gene ends were 10 bases for V and 5 bases for J; bases not matched to a gene: 11.